This T cell receptor (beta chain) was sequenced during a study of T cells in Graves' hyperthyroidism and ophthalmopathy. With a duration under 2 months, the hyperthyroidism was newly diagnosed in patients aged 18 to 65. Orbital computed tomography and thyroid ultrasound, together with serum TRAb and thyroxine and clinical symptoms, were used for diagnoses. Germline lookup yields CDR1 SQVTM and CDR2 ANQGSEA. The CDR3 runs 13 residues. V lost 7 bases and J 6 bases, leaving 18 bases between the germline ends. Amplification yielded TCR beta CDR3 regions, with RNA transcripts as the source. HTBI primers were the set used in a first-round RT-PCR of the TCR CDR3. TCRdb analysed the multiplex PCR reads with MiXCR anew, one entry per CDR3 protein. The sample carries around 200,000 distinct CDR3 sequences, 15% to 20% recorded once. Findings and caveats of the study: Ophthalmopathy, as predicted by the model, came a median 6.5 months after the prediction. Ophthalmopathy was told apart from stable hyperthyroidism by a 13 V-J model.

Regarding this clonotype: The antigen remains unidentified.

What was sequenced was blood. The chain carries TRBV29-1 and TRBJ1-2; tentatively, D is TRBD1 (5 bases). The sequence derives from a middle-aged man with Graves' hyperthyroidism. DNA of the CDR3: TGCAGCGCTACAACCTCGGACACAGATGGCTACACCTTC. Amino acids: CSATTSDTDGYTF.